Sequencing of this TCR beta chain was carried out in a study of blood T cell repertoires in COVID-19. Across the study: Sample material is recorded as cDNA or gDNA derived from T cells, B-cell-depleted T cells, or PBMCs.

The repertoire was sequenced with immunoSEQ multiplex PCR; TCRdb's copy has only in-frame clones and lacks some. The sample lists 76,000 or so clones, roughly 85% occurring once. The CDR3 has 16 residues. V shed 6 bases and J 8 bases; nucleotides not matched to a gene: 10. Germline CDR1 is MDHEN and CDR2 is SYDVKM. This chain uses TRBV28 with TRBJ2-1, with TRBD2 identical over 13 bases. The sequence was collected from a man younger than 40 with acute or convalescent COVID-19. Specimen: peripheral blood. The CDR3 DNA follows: TGTGCCAGCAGCGGGACTAGCGGGAAAGTATTCGATGAGCAGTTCTTC. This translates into CASSGTSGKVFDEQFF.